The 29 T cell receptor beta chains presented below share a single source sample, sequenced in a study of blood T cell repertoires in COVID-19. Libraries were prepared by immunoSEQ multiplex PCR; TCRdb keeps only in-frame clonotypes and omits some of them. The sample records approximately 150,000 clones, around 76% being singletons. The sample taken for sequencing was peripheral blood. These receptors all stem from a man in his 60s with acute or convalescent COVID-19.

The V and J genes are TRBV5-1 and TRBJ2-5; 11 positions agree with TRBD1. Germline CDR1 and CDR2: SGHRS and YFSETQ. With 0 bases clipped from V and 14 bases from J, the junction kept 6 bases outside the gene matches. This CDR3 has 13 residues. The CDR3: CASSLGPDRGLYF. The CDR3 nucleotides are TGCGCCAGCAGCTTGGGGCCGGACAGGGGGCTCTACTTC. Looking up the rest from reference TRBV5-1 and TRBJ2-5 gives the full variable domain: KAGVTQTPRYLIKTRGQQVTLSCSPISGHRSVSWYQQTPGQGLQFLFEYFSETQRNKGNFPGRFSGRQFSNSRSEMNVSTLELGDSALYLCASSLGPDRGLYFGPGTRLLVL.

J is TRBJ1-4 and V is TRBV19; 8 bases are a match to TRBD1. The CDR3 is made up of 16 amino acids. The V gene end was trimmed by 8 bases and the J gene end by 7 bases; junction bases not matched to a gene: 15. Germline lookup yields CDR1 LNHDA and CDR2 SQIVND (reference sequence). As DNA, the CDR3 is TGTGCCAGTGGATATCCATTCAGGGGGCCGGGTGAAAAACTGTTTTTT. Protein: CASGYPFRGPGEKLFF.

The chain carries TRBV6-6 and TRBJ1-5, with unresolved D. CDR1 is MNHNY and CDR2 is SVGAGI in the germline V gene (reference sequence). Deletions cut 5 bases from V and 4 bases from J, with 12 bases between. This CDR3 has 14 residues. CDR3 residues: CASSTSGTNQPQHF. In DNA, the CDR3 is TGTGCCAGCAGTACCTCAGGTACGAATCAGCCCCAGCATTTT.

V is TRBV7-9 and J is TRBJ2-5; 11 nucleotides align to TRBD2. With V trimmed by 5 bases and J by 0 bases, 11 bases remained unmatched. There are 18 residues in the CDR3. Germline V lookup: CDR1 SEHNR, CDR2 FQNEAQ (reference sequence). The CDR3 loop is CASSLFSGRAWYQETQYF. The CDR3 DNA sequence: TGTGCCAGCAGCCTATTTAGCGGGAGGGCCTGGTACCAAGAGACCCAGTACTTC.

This chain joins TRBV5-1 and TRBJ2-5, with TRBD1 as a possible D gene (5 bases). V was shortened by 4 bases and J by 0 bases, with 7 bases between the two germline ends. The CDR3 spans 13 residues. Per germline, CDR1 SGHRS and CDR2 YFSETQ. CDR3 amino acids: CASSTGDQETQYF. For the CDR3, the DNA is TGCGCCAGCAGCACAGGAGACCAAGAGACCCAGTACTTC.

The chain employs TRBV28 and TRBJ2-7, with a weak D call TRBD1 (6 bases). The CDR3 extends over 18 amino acids. The ends were cut back, 7 bases at V and 0 bases at J, with 25 bases in the middle. CDR1 and CDR2 (germline): MDHEN, SYDVKM. CDR3 DNA: TGTGCCAGCACCCAAGGGGCGAGTTGGACAGCCCTCTCCTACGAGCAGTACTTC. Protein sequence: CASTQGASWTALSYEQYF.

This chain links TRBV30 with TRBJ2-2; D remains ambiguous. The germline V gene encodes CDR1 GTSNPN and CDR2 SVGIG (reference sequence). The CDR3 totals 13 residues. V was pared by 1 base and J by 6 bases, with 9 bases between. The CDR3 coding sequence is TGTGCCTGGAGTGGCGTAAGTGCCGGGGAGCTGTTTTTT. Its translation: CAWSGVSAGELFF.

The chain employs TRBV18 and TRBJ2-6; D is ambiguous. The CDR3 has 14 amino acids. V dropped 3 bases and J dropped 2 bases, with 5 bases sitting between them. Germline values: CDR1 KGHSH, CDR2 LQKENI. The CDR3 region has the DNA TGTGCCAGCTCACCGGGCGCTGGGGCCAACGTCCTGACTTTC. The encoded protein is CASSPGAGANVLTF.

This clone is classed as medium-sized (0.01 to 0.1%). The genes are TRBV5-1 and TRBJ2-7; D is possibly TRBD2 (5 bases). Trimming stripped 2 bases from V and 3 bases from J, with 15 bases between. The CDR3 is 15 amino acids. Germline V gene sequence: CDR1 SGHRS, CDR2 YFSETQ. The CDR3 DNA sequence: TGCGCCAGCAGCTTTACAACTAGTTCCTTCTACGAGCAGTACTTC. Its translation is CASSFTTSSFYEQYF.

This rearrangement joins TRBV18 to TRBJ1-6; TRBD1 agrees at 7 bases. The V gene end was trimmed by 5 bases and the J gene end by 3 bases; junction bases not matched to a gene: 4. From germline, CDR1 is KGHSH and CDR2 LQKENI. The CDR3 length is 15 residues. CDR3 region: CASSTSGGYNSPLHF. In nucleotides, the CDR3 is TGTGCCAGCTCAACGTCAGGGGGCTATAATTCACCCCTCCACTTT.

The V gene is TRBV19, the J gene TRBJ2-2, with D unresolved. CDR3 size: 15 residues. The V gene's germline CDR1 is LNHDA and CDR2 SQIVND (reference sequence). V lost 5 bases to trimming and J lost 4 bases, with 14 bases between them. The CDR3 here is CASSLWVSGTGELFF. The CDR3 DNA sequence: TGTGCCAGTAGTTTGTGGGTGTCGGGCACCGGGGAGCTGTTTTTT. The whole variable domain, filled in from reference TRBV19 and TRBJ2-2, reads DGGITQSPKYLFRKEGQNVTLSCEQNLNHDAMYWYRQDPGQGLRLIYYSQIVNDFQKGDIAEGYSVSREKKESFPLTVTSAQKNPTAFYLCASSLWVSGTGELFFGEGSRLTVL.

The chain is built from TRBV5-6 and TRBJ2-7; D unclear. V was trimmed by 4 bases and J by 0 bases, leaving 2 bases between them. CDR1 is SGHDT and CDR2 is YYEEEE in the germline V gene. CDR3 length: 11 residues. As DNA, the CDR3 is TGTGCCAGCAGCCGCTCCTACGAGCAGTACTTC. Amino acids: CASSRSYEQYF.

This sequence joins TRBV27 and TRBJ1-4; 9 nucleotides agree with TRBD1. This CDR3 is built from 15 residues. Germline assignment: CDR1 MNHEY and CDR2 SMNVEV (reference sequence). The trim removed 5 bases at V and 3 bases at J, leaving 4 bases unmatched. The DNA of the CDR3 is TGTGCCAGCAGTCCATACAGGGGGCCTAATGAAAAACTGTTTTTT. Translated, it gives CASSPYRGPNEKLFF.

This chain connects TRBV6-5 to TRBJ1-4; 7 bases are shared with TRBD1. The CDR3 runs to 14 residues. J gave up 7 bases and V 7 bases, and 9 bases lay outside the gene matches. Germline CDR1 and CDR2: MNHEY and SVGAGI. The CDR3 region is CASTESAGGEKLFF. The DNA for the CDR3 is TGTGCCAGCACCGAGTCCGCAGGGGGTGAAAAACTGTTTTTT.

This clone has more than one count but fewer than ten. This chain joins TRBV12-3 or TRBV12-4 and TRBJ1-1; D perhaps matches TRBD1 (5 bases). The length of the CDR3 is 13 residues. V gave up 3 bases and J gave up 5 bases, with 10 bases separating them. CDR3 bases: TGTGCCAGCAGTTTCTGGGGGGTGACTGAAGCTTTCTTT. This encodes CASSFWGVTEAFF.

As DNA, the CDR3 is TGTGCCAGCAGTGTTCGACAGAATTCACCCCTCCACTTT. This encodes CASSVRQNSPLHF. The chain joins TRBV2 to TRBJ1-6; perhaps TRBD1 as D (5 bases). The CDR3 is made up of 13 amino acids. Trimming pared 4 bases from V and 7 bases from J, leaving 8 bases between. Germline-derived CDR1 and CDR2 are SNHLY and FYNNEI. The variable domain in full, with the rest retrieved from reference TRBV2 and TRBJ1-6, is EPEVTQTPSHQVTQMGQEVILRCVPISNHLYFYWYRQILGQKVEFLVSFYNNEISEKSEIFDDQFSVERPDGSNFTLKIRSTKLEDSAMYFCASSVRQNSPLHFGNGTRLTVT.

This clone showed up just a few times. At the DNA level, this CDR3 is encoded by other sequences in the same sample as well. CDR3 sequence reads: CASSFQREGDEQYF. The CDR3 DNA reads TGTGCCAGCAGCTTCCAGCGGGAGGGGGACGAGCAGTACTTC. The chain joins TRBV5-6 to TRBJ2-7; 10 bases align to TRBD2. With 2 bases clipped from V and 5 bases from J, the junction kept 4 bases outside the gene matches. Germline loops: CDR1 SGHDT, CDR2 YYEEEE. This CDR3 has 14 residues.

The rearrangement joins TRBV28 to TRBJ1-6, with TRBD1 matching over 7 bases. This CDR3 comprises 15 residues. Germline V gives CDR1 MDHEN, CDR2 SYDVKM. Trimming at V came to 6 bases and at J to 7 bases, leaving 9 bases not matched to a gene. The CDR3 protein is CASSPQDRRNSPLHF. The CDR3 DNA reads as TGTGCCAGCAGCCCCCAGGACAGGAGAAATTCACCCCTCCACTTT.

Here the CDR3 reads CASSVPRPITEAFF. The CDR3 DNA follows: TGTGCCAGCAGTGTACCCAGGCCCATAACTGAAGCTTTCTTT. This chain uses TRBV2 with TRBJ1-1; D call uncertain. The length of the CDR3 is 14 residues. Between the trimmed V and J ends, which lost 4 bases and 5 bases, there was a span of 14 bases. Germline assignment: CDR1 SNHLY and CDR2 FYNNEI.

This chain joins TRBV4-2 and TRBJ2-7; 11 bases match TRBD2. Germline-derived CDR1 and CDR2 are LGHNA and YNFKEQ. This CDR3 contains 17 residues. V dropped 0 bases and J dropped 0; count of bases not matched to a gene: 4. The CDR3 loop reads CASSQERGLAASYEQYF. DNA of the CDR3: TGTGCCAGCAGCCAAGAGAGGGGACTAGCGGCCTCCTACGAGCAGTACTTC.

The chain links TRBV6-5 to TRBJ2-2; 8 bases fit TRBD2. The CDR3 is 15 amino acids. From germline, CDR1 is MNHEY and CDR2 SVGAGI. After removal of 2 bases from V and 4 bases from J, the junction contained 3 bases not matched to a gene. The CDR3 region is CASSYGTSFTGELFF. CDR3 in DNA: TGTGCCAGCAGTTACGGGACTAGTTTCACCGGGGAGCTGTTTTTT.

The V call is TRBV10-3, the J call TRBJ2-3, with TRBD2 matching over 8 bases. This CDR3 has 16 residues. The germline V gene has CDR1 ENHRY and CDR2 SYGVKD. The V and J ends lost 3 bases and 4 bases, in that order; junction bases with no gene match: 9. Here the CDR3 reads CAISDQSGTRADTQYF. The CDR3 nucleotides read TGTGCCATCAGTGACCAATCCGGGACTAGGGCAGATACGCAGTATTTT.

This clone was recorded a few times. The chain combines TRBV19 with TRBJ2-1; possibly TRBD1 for D (6 bases). Germline V gene sequence: CDR1 LNHDA, CDR2 SQIVND (reference sequence). V lost 5 bases and J 0 bases, leaving 11 bases between the germline ends. The CDR3 covers 15 residues. The CDR3 DNA sequence: TGTGCCAGTAGTTTGGGACAATACTCCTACAATGAGCAGTTCTTC. Protein sequence: CASSLGQYSYNEQFF.

The chain has TRBV5-5 and TRBJ2-5; 16 bases are shared with TRBD2. Unmatched junction bases numbered 8, after V lost 5 bases and J lost 4 bases. Germline loops: CDR1 SGHKS, CDR2 YYEKEE (reference sequence). The CDR3 covers 17 residues. CDR3: CASSGGTSGRVVETQYF. The CDR3 region has the DNA TGTGCCAGCAGTGGCGGGACTAGCGGGAGGGTGGTAGAGACCCAGTACTTC.

The J gene is TRBJ2-1, the V gene TRBV7-9; 10 bases map to TRBD2. Germline V gene data show CDR1 as SEHNR and CDR2 as FQNEAQ (reference sequence). Germline trimming cut 5 bases from V and 0 bases from J; bases unmatched to any gene: 7. There are 17 residues in the CDR3. CDR3 loop: CASSRTSGPRSYNEQFF. The CDR3 DNA follows: TGTGCCAGCAGCCGGACTAGCGGCCCGCGCTCCTACAATGAGCAGTTCTTC.

The rearrangement links TRBV5-6 to TRBJ2-7, with 10 bases aligning to TRBD2. With V trimmed by 3 bases and J by 7 bases, 16 bases remained unmatched. Germline values: CDR1 SGHDT, CDR2 YYEEEE. The CDR3 totals 17 residues. This CDR3 is CASSSIVLAGGPWEQYF. The CDR3 DNA follows: TGTGCCAGCAGCTCCATCGTCTTAGCGGGAGGCCCGTGGGAGCAGTACTTC.

CDR3 DNA: TGTGCCAGCAGCGGGACAGCTTACAATGAGCAGTTCTTC. Translated, it gives CASSGTAYNEQFF. The gene calls are TRBV2 and TRBJ2-1; 7 bases fit TRBD1. The CDR3 has 13 amino acids. Germline assignment: CDR1 SNHLY and CDR2 FYNNEI. V was pared by 6 bases and J by 4 bases, with 3 bases of the junction left unmatched.

This chain connects TRBV6-2 or TRBV6-3 to TRBJ2-2; D is possibly TRBD2 (6 bases). This CDR3 spans 16 amino acids. V gave up 1 base and J gave up 3 bases, with 12 bases separating them. Germline V gene data show CDR1 as MNHEY and CDR2 as SVGEGT. The CDR3 loop is CASSYYDRGYTGELFF. In DNA form, the CDR3 reads TGTGCCAGCAGTTACTACGACCGGGGGTACACCGGGGAGCTGTTTTTT.

This sequence joins TRBV18 and TRBJ1-6; the D gene is possibly TRBD1 (5 bases). CDR1 and CDR2 (germline): KGHSH, LQKENI. The CDR3 is 15 residues long. Trimming pared 3 bases from V and 9 bases from J, leaving 15 bases between. Here the CDR3 reads CASSPSPGRGSPLHF. CDR3 bases: TGTGCCAGCTCACCTTCCCCTGGGAGGGGTTCACCCCTCCACTTT.